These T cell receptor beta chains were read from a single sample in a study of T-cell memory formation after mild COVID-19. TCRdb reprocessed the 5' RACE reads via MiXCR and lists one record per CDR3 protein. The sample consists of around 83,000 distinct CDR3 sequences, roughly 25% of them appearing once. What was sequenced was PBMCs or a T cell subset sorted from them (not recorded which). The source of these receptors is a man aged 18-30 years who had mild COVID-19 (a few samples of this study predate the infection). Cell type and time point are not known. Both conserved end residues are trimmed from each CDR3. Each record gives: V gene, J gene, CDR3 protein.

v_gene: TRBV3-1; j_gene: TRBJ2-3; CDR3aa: ASSQKVIAGARTDTQY
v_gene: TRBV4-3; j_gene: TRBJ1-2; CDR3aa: ASSQAPGVRYGYT
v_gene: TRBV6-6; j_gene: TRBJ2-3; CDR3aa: ASSPWERGGRTDTQY
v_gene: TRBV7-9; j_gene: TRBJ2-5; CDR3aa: ASSAPQGAVKETQY
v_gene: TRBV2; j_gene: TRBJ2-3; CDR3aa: ASSDRSLMLDTQY
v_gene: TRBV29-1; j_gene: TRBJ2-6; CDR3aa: SVALSGANVLT
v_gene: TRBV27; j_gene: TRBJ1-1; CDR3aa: ASSLGTGGIPEAF
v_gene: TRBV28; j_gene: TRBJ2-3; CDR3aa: ASSHLQQPVTDTQY
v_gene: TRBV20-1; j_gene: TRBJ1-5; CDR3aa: SARDHLRDRANSNQPQH
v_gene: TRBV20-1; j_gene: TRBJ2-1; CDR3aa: SAGGGAFSSYNEQF
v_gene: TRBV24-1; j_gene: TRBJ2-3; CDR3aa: ATSELLASGDTQY
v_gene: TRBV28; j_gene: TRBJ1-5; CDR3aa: ASSLGLLGGPQH
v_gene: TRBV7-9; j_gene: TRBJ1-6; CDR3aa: ASSFGGVASPLH
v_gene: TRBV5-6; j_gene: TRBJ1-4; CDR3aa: ASSFGVMTVNEKLF
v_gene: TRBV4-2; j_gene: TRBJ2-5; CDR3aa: ASSQVVIAEGGRQETQY
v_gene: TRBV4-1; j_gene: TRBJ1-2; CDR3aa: ASSQELDRGRGYT
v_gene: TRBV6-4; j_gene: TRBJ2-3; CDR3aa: ASSDSSSATDTQY
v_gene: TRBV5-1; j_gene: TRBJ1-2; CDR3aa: ASADRDRGLINYGYT
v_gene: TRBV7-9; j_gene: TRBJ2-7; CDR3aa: ASSLLAGMDEQY
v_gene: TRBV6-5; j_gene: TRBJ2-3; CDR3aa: ASSYRLAGGDTQY
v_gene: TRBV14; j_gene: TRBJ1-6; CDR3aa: ASSPGNSPLH
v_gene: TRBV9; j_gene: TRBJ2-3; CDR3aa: ASSVGSAGTDTQY
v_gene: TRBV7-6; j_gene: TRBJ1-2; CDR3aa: ASSLAADYGYT
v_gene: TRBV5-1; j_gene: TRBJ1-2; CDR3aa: ASSLSRTGSDGYT
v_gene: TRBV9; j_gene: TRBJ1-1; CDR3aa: ASSPPINTEAF
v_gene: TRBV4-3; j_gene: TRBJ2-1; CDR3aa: ASSQVGGRARDNEQF
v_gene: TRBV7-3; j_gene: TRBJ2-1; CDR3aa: ASSFYANNEQF
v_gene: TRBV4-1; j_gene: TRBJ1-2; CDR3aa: ASSQTGAYGYT
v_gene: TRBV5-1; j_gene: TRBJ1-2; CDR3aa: ASSPRQVSDGYT
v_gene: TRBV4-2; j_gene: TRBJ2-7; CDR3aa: ASSGRTGRLYEQY
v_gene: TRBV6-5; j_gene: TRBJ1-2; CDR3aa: ASSPTLTGSDGYT
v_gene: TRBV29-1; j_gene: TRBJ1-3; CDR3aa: SVVTSGNTIY
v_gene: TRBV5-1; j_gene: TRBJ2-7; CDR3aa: ASSLQTGTVTYEQY
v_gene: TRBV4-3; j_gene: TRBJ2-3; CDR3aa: ASSDGGADTQY
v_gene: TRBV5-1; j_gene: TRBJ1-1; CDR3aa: ASSSTRSEAF
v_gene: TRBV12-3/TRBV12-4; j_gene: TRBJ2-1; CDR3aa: ASSLVVGDEQF
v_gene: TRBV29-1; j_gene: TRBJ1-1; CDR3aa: SVATGGTEAF
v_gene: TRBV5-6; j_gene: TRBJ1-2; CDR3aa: ATSPGQGEGYT
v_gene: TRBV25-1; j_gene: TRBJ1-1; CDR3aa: ASSDTGLEAF
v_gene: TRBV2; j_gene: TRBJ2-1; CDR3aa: ASSEAGSGGADEQF
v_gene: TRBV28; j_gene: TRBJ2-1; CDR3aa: ASGAGVYNEQF
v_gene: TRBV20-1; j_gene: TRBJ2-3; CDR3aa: SARDRYRESTDTQY
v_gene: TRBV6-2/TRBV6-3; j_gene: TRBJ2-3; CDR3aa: ASTLAGGLADTQY
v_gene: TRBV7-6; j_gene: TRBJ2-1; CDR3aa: ASSLLLNNEQF
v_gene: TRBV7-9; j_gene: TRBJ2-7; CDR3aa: ASSLRGADYEQY
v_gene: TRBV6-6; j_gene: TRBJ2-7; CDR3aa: ASSTGGSYEQY
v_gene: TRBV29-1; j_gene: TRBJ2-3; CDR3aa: SAERSGPDTQY
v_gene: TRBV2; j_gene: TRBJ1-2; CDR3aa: ARGQAANYGYT
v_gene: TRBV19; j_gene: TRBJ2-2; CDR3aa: ASSSVVGRELF
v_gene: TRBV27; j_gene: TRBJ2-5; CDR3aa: ASSLSDRGRQETQY
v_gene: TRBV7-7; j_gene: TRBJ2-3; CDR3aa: ASSAGQGGTDTQY
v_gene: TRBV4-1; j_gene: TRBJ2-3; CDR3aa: ASSQARGPEDTQY
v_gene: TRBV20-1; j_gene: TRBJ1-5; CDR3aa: SARDFGGLQPQH